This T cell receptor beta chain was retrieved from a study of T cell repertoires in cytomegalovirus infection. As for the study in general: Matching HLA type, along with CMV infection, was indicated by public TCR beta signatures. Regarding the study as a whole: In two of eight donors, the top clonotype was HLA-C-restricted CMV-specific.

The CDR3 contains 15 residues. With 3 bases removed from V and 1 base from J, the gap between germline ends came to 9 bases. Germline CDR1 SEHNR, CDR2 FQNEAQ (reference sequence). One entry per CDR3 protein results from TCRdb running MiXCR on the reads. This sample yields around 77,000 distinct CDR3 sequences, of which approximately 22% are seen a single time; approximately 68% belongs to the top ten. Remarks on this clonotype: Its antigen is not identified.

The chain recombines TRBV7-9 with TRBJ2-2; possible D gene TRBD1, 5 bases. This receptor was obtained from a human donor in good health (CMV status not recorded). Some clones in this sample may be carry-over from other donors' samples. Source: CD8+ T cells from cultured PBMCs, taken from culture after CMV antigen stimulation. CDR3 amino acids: CASSFPGQNTGELFF. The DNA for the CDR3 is TGTGCCAGCAGCTTCCCCGGACAGAACACCGGGGAGCTGTTTTTT.